Listed below are T cell receptor beta chains from one sample, sequenced in a study of graft-versus-host responses after intestinal transplantation. Assay used: immunoSEQ multiplex PCR; TCRdb lists only in-frame clones, some missing. This sample yields about 100,000 clones, of which roughly 87% are seen a single time; roughly 1% belongs to the top ten. For these receptors, no antigen is known. The sample in question was unstimulated CD4+ T cells sorted from spleen or lymph node cells, obtained before intestinal transplant. These receptors all stem from a human donor who received an intestinal transplant. CDR3s include the opening cysteine and the closing phenylalanine or tryptophan. The order of the fields is J gene, D gene, V gene, clone size, CDR3 DNA, CDR3 protein. D genes are given only for firm matches. Clone sizes are given selectively: once, few, many, or a class where the clone is expanded.

j_gene: TRBJ1-1; d_gene: NA; v_gene: TRBV5-6; abundance: NA; CDR3nt: TGTGCCAGCAGCTTGGAAACAGGGTGGAGGACTGAAGCTTTCTTT; CDR3aa: CASSLETGWRTEAFF
j_gene: TRBJ1-3; d_gene: NA; v_gene: TRBV5-1; abundance: NA; CDR3nt: TGCGCCAGCAGCTTGGAACCGCTTGACTCTGGAAACACCATATATTTT; CDR3aa: CASSLEPLDSGNTIYF
j_gene: TRBJ2-5; d_gene: NA; v_gene: TRBV30; abundance: NA; CDR3nt: TGTGCCTGGAACAGGGATTTTGACCAAGAGACCCAGTACTTC; CDR3aa: CAWNRDFDQETQYF
j_gene: TRBJ2-7; d_gene: NA; v_gene: TRBV11-2; abundance: NA; CDR3nt: TGTGCCAGCAGCCCTTTCGGGCAGCCCTACGAGCAGTACTTC; CDR3aa: CASSPFGQPYEQYF
j_gene: TRBJ1-1; d_gene: NA; v_gene: TRBV6-1; abundance: NA; CDR3nt: TGTGCCAGCAGTGAGGGGGTTCGGACTGAAGCTTTCTTT; CDR3aa: CASSEGVRTEAFF
j_gene: TRBJ2-3; d_gene: NA; v_gene: TRBV10-3; abundance: once; CDR3nt: TGTGCCATCAAGGCAGATACGCAGTATTTT; CDR3aa: CAIKADTQYF
j_gene: TRBJ1-4; d_gene: NA; v_gene: TRBV10-1; abundance: NA; CDR3nt: TGCGCCAGCAGTAAGGGAGACGGGGAAAAACTGTTTTTT; CDR3aa: CASSKGDGEKLFF
j_gene: TRBJ2-3; d_gene: TRBD2; v_gene: TRBV11-3; abundance: NA; CDR3nt: TGTGCCAGCAGTAAACTAGCGGGGGGGGTCGGAGATACGCAGTATTTT; CDR3aa: CASSKLAGGVGDTQYF
j_gene: TRBJ1-1; d_gene: NA; v_gene: TRBV20-1; abundance: once; CDR3nt: TGCAGTGCTAGAGATCGGGTGGAAGCTTTCTTT; CDR3aa: CSARDRVEAFF
j_gene: TRBJ2-3; d_gene: TRBD2; v_gene: TRBV6-4; abundance: NA; CDR3nt: TGTGCCAGCAGTGAAGGCGGGAGCGGGGGAGATTCTAGCACAGATACGCAGTATTTT; CDR3aa: CASSEGGSGGDSSTDTQYF
j_gene: TRBJ2-7; d_gene: NA; v_gene: TRBV7-5; abundance: few; CDR3nt: TGTGTCAGAAGCCCCGCCTACGAGCAGTACTTC; CDR3aa: CVRSPAYEQYF
j_gene: TRBJ1-6; d_gene: TRBD1; v_gene: TRBV19; abundance: NA; CDR3nt: TGTGCCAGTAGTACCTCGGACAGGGGCGATAATTCACCCCTCCACTTT; CDR3aa: CASSTSDRGDNSPLHF
j_gene: TRBJ2-6; d_gene: NA; v_gene: TRBV10-2; abundance: NA; CDR3nt: TGCGCCAGCAGGGACAGAACAAACTCTGGGGCCAACGTCCTGACTTTC; CDR3aa: CASRDRTNSGANVLTF
j_gene: TRBJ2-3; d_gene: NA; v_gene: TRBV7-9; abundance: NA; CDR3nt: TGTGCCAGCAGCGCTAGCAGTTTTCCAACAGATACGCAGTATTTT; CDR3aa: CASSASSFPTDTQYF
j_gene: TRBJ2-3; d_gene: TRBD1; v_gene: TRBV6-1; abundance: NA; CDR3nt: TGTGCCAGCAGTGGAACAGGGGGAACGCAGTATTTT; CDR3aa: CASSGTGGTQYF
j_gene: TRBJ1-1; d_gene: TRBD1; v_gene: TRBV6-1; abundance: NA; CDR3nt: TGTGCCGGCACAGGGGGCCGAGGCACTGAAGCTTTCTTT; CDR3aa: CAGTGGRGTEAFF